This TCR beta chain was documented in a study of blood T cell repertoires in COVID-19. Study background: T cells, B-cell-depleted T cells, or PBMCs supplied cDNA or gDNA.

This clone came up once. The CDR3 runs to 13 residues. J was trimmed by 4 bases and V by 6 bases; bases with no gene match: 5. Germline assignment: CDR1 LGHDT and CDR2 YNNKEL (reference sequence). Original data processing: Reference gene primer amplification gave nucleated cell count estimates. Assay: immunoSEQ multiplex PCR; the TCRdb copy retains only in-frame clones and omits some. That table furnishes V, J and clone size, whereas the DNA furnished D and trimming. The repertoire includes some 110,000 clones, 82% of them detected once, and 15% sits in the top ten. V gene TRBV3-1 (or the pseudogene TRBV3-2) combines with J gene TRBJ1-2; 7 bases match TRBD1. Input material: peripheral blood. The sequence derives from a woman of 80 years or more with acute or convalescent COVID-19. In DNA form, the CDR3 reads TGTGCCAGCAGACAGGGGAGGCTCTATGGCTACACCTTC. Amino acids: CASRQGRLYGYTF.